This T cell receptor (beta chain) is from a study of T cell responses to AZD1222 COVID-19 vaccine. Study-level results: Among vaccine-associated CD4 TCRs, coverage spanned spike, with dominance at 160-218 and 743-854.

As regards this clone: The antigen is not known.

V lost 3 bases, J lost 0 bases, and 4 bases stayed unmatched. This CDR3 comprises 16 residues. Germline loops: CDR1 SGHRS, CDR2 YFSETQ. Clones were read by immunoSEQ multiplex PCR, and TCRdb kept only the in-frame ones, dropping some. This sample yields 150,000 to 200,000 clones, of which approximately 93% are seen a single time; roughly 1.7% belongs to the top ten. Sequencing used peripheral blood, obtained 28 days after the second AZD1222 dose. This TCR came from an adult who received the AZD1222 COVID-19 vaccine. This chain connects TRBV5-1 to TRBJ2-1; 9 bases map to TRBD1. CDR3 protein: CASSSGQGSSYNEQFF. In DNA form, the CDR3 reads TGCGCCAGCAGCTCCGGACAGGGGAGCTCCTACAATGAGCAGTTCTTC.